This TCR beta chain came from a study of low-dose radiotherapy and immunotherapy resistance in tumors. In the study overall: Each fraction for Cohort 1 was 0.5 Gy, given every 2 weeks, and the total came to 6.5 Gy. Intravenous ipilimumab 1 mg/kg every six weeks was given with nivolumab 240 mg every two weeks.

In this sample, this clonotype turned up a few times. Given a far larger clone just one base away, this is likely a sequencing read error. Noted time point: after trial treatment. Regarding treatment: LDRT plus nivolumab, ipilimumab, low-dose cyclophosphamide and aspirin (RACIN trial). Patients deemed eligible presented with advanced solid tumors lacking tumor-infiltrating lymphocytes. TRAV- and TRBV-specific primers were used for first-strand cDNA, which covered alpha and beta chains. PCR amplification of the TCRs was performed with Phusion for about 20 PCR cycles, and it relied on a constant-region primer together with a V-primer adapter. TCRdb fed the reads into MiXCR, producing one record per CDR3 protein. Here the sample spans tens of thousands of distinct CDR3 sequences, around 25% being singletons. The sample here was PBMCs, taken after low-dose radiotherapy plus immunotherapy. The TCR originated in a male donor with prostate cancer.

In DNA, the CDR3 is TGTGCCAGCAGCCCAGGGGGGGCCTACGAGCAGTTCTTC. It translates to CASSPGGAYEQFF. V usage is TRBV28 and J usage is TRBJ2-1, with D perhaps matching TRBD1 or TRBD2 (7 bases each). The CDR3 is 13 amino acids. Trimming removed 6 bases at V and 10 bases at J, with 16 bases between. The V gene's germline CDR1 is MDHEN and CDR2 SYDVKM.